Below are 9 T cell receptor beta chains sequenced from a single sample in a study of identical twins. TCRdb independently ran MiXCR on the 5' RACE reads; one entry per CDR3 protein. The sample holds 1.5 million to 2 million distinct CDR3 sequences, less than 40% seen once. Sequenced sample: cord blood. All receptors derive from a newborn girl in good health.

This clonotype was counted a single time. With a much larger clone just one base away, this may be a read error. The chain carries TRBV10-3 and TRBJ2-1; D is unresolved. The CDR3 length is 14 residues. Germline CDR1 is ENHRY and CDR2 is SYGVKD. The ends were cut back, 2 bases at V and 5 bases at J, with 10 bases in the middle. The CDR3 region is CAISEPDANNEQFF. DNA for the CDR3: TGTGCCATCAGTGAGCCGGACGCAAACAATGAGCAGTTCTTC.

The chain joins TRBV19 to TRBJ2-5, with D possibly matching TRBD2 (5 bases). The end of the DNA fits TRBJ2-7 better, so the J call may be wrong. Germline V gene lookup returns CDR1 LNHDA and CDR2 SQIVND (reference sequence). This CDR3 is 14 amino acids long. CDR3 in DNA: TGTGCCAGTAGTATGTTGGACTTCGGCGACGAGCAGTACTTC. Translating it yields CASSMLDFGDEQYF.

This chain uses TRBV2 with TRBJ2-3; 7 bases align to TRBD2. The CDR3 has 16 residues. V was clipped by 3 bases and J by 2 bases; unmatched bases: 8. Germline lookup yields CDR1 SNHLY and CDR2 FYNNEI. The CDR3: CASSDLASGPTDTQYF. In DNA, the CDR3 is TGTGCCAGCAGTGATTTGGCTAGCGGCCCCACAGATACGCAGTATTTT.

This clonotype was seen only a few times. The J gene is TRBJ2-4, the V gene TRBV4-1, with 9 bases identical to TRBD1. This CDR3 has 16 residues. V shed 1 base, J shed 1 base, and the junction held 2 bases outside the gene matches. Germline V CDR1 and CDR2: MGHRA, YSYEKL. CDR3 in amino acids: CASSQGGQGAKNIQYF. In DNA form, the CDR3 reads TGCGCCAGCAGCCAAGGAGGACAGGGGGCCAAAAACATTCAGTACTTC.

This clonotype was recorded at least ten times. This rearrangement joins TRBV20-1 to TRBJ2-7, with unresolved D. The CDR3 totals 10 residues. V lost 2 bases to trimming and J lost 3 bases, with 2 bases between them. Germline V gene sequence: CDR1 DFQATT, CDR2 SNEGSKA (reference sequence). This CDR3 reads CSARNYEQYF. CDR3 DNA: TGCAGTGCTAGAAACTACGAGCAGTACTTC.

V gene TRBV28 combines with J gene TRBJ2-5, with D possibly TRBD1 on 6 matching bases. The assigned J gene may be wrong: the sequence end matches TRBJ2-7 better. CDR1 MDHEN and CDR2 SYDVKM come from the germline V gene. This CDR3 has 13 residues. For the CDR3, the DNA is TGTGCCAGCAGTCCATCAGACAGGTGCGAGCAGTACTTC. Amino acid sequence: CASSPSDRCEQYF.

This clonotype appeared a few times. Here the CDR3 reads CSARGGGPWDTEAFF. In DNA, the CDR3 is TGCAGTGCCCGCGGCGGGGGCCCCTGGGACACTGAAGCTTTCTTT. The chain links TRBV20-1 to TRBJ1-1; D may be TRBD1 (6 bases). Germline assignment: CDR1 DFQATT and CDR2 SNEGSKA (reference sequence). V gave up 6 bases and J gave up 3 bases, with 20 bases separating them. The CDR3 has 15 amino acids.

The rearrangement uses TRBV5-4 and TRBJ1-1, with D uncertain. Germline V gives CDR1 SGHNT, CDR2 YYREEE (reference sequence). CDR3 length equals 14 residues. V lost 4 bases to trimming and J lost 0 bases, with 10 bases between them. CDR3 nucleotides: TGTGCCAGCAGCGGGATGCCAATGAACACTGAAGCTTTCTTT. It codes for CASSGMPMNTEAFF. Based on the CDR3 plus reference TRBV5-4 and TRBJ1-1, the full variable domain is ETGVTQSPTHLIKTRGQQVTLRCSSQSGHNTVSWYQQALGQGPQFIFQYYREEENGRGNFPPRFSGLQFPNYSSELNVNALELDDSALYLCASSGMPMNTEAFFGQGTRLTVV.

The chain recombines TRBV3-1 with TRBJ1-5, with D possibly matching TRBD1 (6 bases). Germline CDR1 LGHDT, CDR2 YNNKEL (reference sequence). V was shortened by 1 base and J by 3 bases, with 10 bases between the two germline ends. CDR3 length: 15 residues. CDR3: CASSQGTAVNQPQHF. For the CDR3, the DNA is TGTGCCAGCAGCCAAGGGACAGCCGTCAATCAGCCCCAGCATTTT.